This T cell receptor (beta chain) comes out of a study of cytomegalovirus exposure and HLA in healthy donors. Study summary: Genetic ancestry analysis placed around 76% of the approximately 390 donors that were genotyped in the Caucasian-associated cluster.

A multiplex PCR was run with 60 Vbeta primers and 13 Jbeta primers. In the source study's methods: A later analysis counted 80 million or so unique TCR beta chains, 9.5 million to 12 million shared. Produced via immunoSEQ multiplex PCR; TCRdb's table is partial and in-frame only. V, J and clone size are taken as reported in that table, and D and trimming were inferred from the DNA itself. The sample carries hundreds of thousands of clones, 70% to 90% recorded once. From germline, CDR1 is MGHRA and CDR2 YSYEKL. The CDR3 length is 8 residues. Only one count was recorded for this clone. An end of the junction differs from the germline gene, which may be a read error.

The sequenced sample consisted of PBMCs. The V and J genes are TRBV4-1 and TRBJ1-2; D is uncertain. This receptor was taken from a girl aged 2 to 9 in good health and CMV-seronegative. The CDR3 coding sequence is TGCGCCAGCAGCCAAGCGGGCTTC. Amino acids: CASSQAGF.